This entry lists 30 T cell receptor beta chains sequenced from one sample in a study of shared clonotypes between healthy human individuals. This table comes from immunoSEQ multiplex PCR, and its TCRdb copy is limited to in-frame clones, with some not included. The sample contains millions of clones, about 93% of which appear only once. It was CD45RO-negative cells, positively selected for CCR7, that made up naive CD8 cells, with terminally differentiated effector memory CD45RA+ cells excluded. The specimen sequenced was naive CD8+ T cells from PBMCs. The receptors stem from a man between 18 and 35 years old in good health. Some clones in this sample may be carry-over from other donors' samples.

The chain recombines TRBV27 with TRBJ2-7; 12 nucleotides match TRBD2. The trim removed 5 bases at V and 7 bases at J, leaving 9 bases unmatched. Looked up from germline, CDR1 is MNHEY and CDR2 is SMNVEV (reference sequence). The CDR3 runs 15 residues. The CDR3 DNA sequence: TGTGCCAGCAGTGAGTGGACTAGCGGGATAGGGGAGCAGTACTTC. It specifies CASSEWTSGIGEQYF.

V usage is TRBV11-2 and J usage is TRBJ2-7; tentatively, D is TRBD2 (5 bases). Germline V gene sequence: CDR1 SGHAT, CDR2 FQNNGV. Trimming took off 3 bases at V and 3 bases at J, with 9 bases between the two ends. The CDR3 runs to 13 residues. The CDR3 reads CASSFQRDYEQYF. The DNA of the CDR3 is TGTGCCAGCAGCTTCCAGAGGGACTACGAGCAGTACTTC.

V usage is TRBV27 and J usage is TRBJ2-7; D remains unclear. This CDR3 is 16 amino acids long. The germline gives CDR1 MNHEY, CDR2 SMNVEV (reference sequence). V was pared by 3 bases and J by 0 bases, with 15 bases between. CDR3 DNA: TGTGCCAGCAGTTTCGCACCCCCTGCGGCCTCCTACGAGCAGTACTTC. Its protein product is CASSFAPPAASYEQYF.

The V call is TRBV7-2, the J call TRBJ1-1, with 12 bases lining up with TRBD1. The CDR3 has 14 amino acids. V gave up 3 bases and J gave up 6 bases; unmatched junction bases: 2. The V gene's germline CDR1 is SGHTA and CDR2 FQGNSA. The CDR3, as DNA: TGTGCCAGCAGCTTCGGGACAGGGGGCCCTGAAGCTTTCTTT. This translates into CASSFGTGGPEAFF.

J is TRBJ1-1 and V is TRBV6-6; D remains ambiguous. The germline CDR1 and CDR2 sequences are MNHNY and SVGAGI (reference sequence). V dropped 1 base and J dropped 1 base, with 4 bases sitting between them. The CDR3 is 13 residues long. CDR3 coding DNA: TGTGCCAGCAGTTACTTGTGGAACACTGAAGCTTTCTTT. Translation: CASSYLWNTEAFF.

This sequence joins TRBV4-3 and TRBJ2-7; 7 bases are shared with TRBD2. CDR1 LGHNA and CDR2 YSLEER come from the germline V gene. J gave up 3 bases and V 0 bases, and 8 bases lay outside the gene matches. CDR3 length: 16 residues. The CDR3 nucleotides read TGCGCCAGCAGCCAAGATCGGGCTAGCGGATTCTACGAGCAGTACTTC. Protein: CASSQDRASGFYEQYF.

V gene TRBV15 combines with J gene TRBJ2-2; 9 bases match TRBD2. CDR1 LNHNV and CDR2 YYDKDF come from the germline V gene (reference sequence). This CDR3 region has 18 residues. The ends lost 0 bases at V and 2 bases at J; junction bases unmatched: 7. The CDR3 protein is CATSRDGREGGNTGELFF. The CDR3 DNA sequence: TGTGCCACCAGCAGAGATGGGCGGGAGGGCGGAAACACCGGGGAGCTGTTTTTT.

The rearrangement links TRBV7-9 to TRBJ2-5, with 10 positions matching TRBD1. This CDR3 is 18 amino acids long. Germline CDR1 is SEHNR and CDR2 is FQNEAQ (reference sequence). V was pared by 5 bases and J by 0 bases, with 12 bases of the junction left unmatched. CDR3 loop: CASSPWTGGKMYQETQYF. In nucleotides, the CDR3 is TGTGCCAGCAGCCCATGGACAGGGGGAAAAATGTACCAAGAGACCCAGTACTTC.

This sequence joins TRBV23-1 and TRBJ2-2, with TRBD1 matching over 9 bases. TRBV23-1 is labeled an ORF, and its function is uncertain. The CDR3 is 17 amino acids. J gave up 5 bases and V 4 bases, and 11 bases lay outside the gene matches. CDR3 DNA: TGCGCCAGCAGTCGCCTGCAACAGGGGGCTTGGACCGGGGAGCTGTTTTTT. As protein: CASSRLQQGAWTGELFF.

The rearrangement uses TRBV5-1 and TRBJ2-5; unclear D gene. This CDR3 spans 15 amino acids. The V and J ends lost 0 bases and 5 bases respectively, with 14 bases between them. Per the germline V gene, CDR1 is SGHRS and CDR2 is YFSETQ. The CDR3 nucleotides are TGCGCCAGCAGCTTGGAGGGCAACATCCCTGAGACCCAGTACTTC. Translated, it gives CASSLEGNIPETQYF.

The CDR3 nucleotides read TGTGCCACCAGCAGGGTACTCGGAACGGAGTCTGGAAACACCATATATTTT. It codes for CATSRVLGTESGNTIYF. The chain uses TRBV15 and TRBJ1-3, with no clear D. The V end was cut by 3 bases, the J end by 1 base, with 16 bases between. Germline loops: CDR1 LNHNV, CDR2 YYDKDF (reference sequence). This CDR3 region has 17 residues.

The gene calls are TRBV15 and TRBJ2-7; 9 bases match TRBD1. The germline gives CDR1 LNHNV, CDR2 YYDKDF (reference sequence). This CDR3 region has 15 residues. J gave up 0 bases and V 0 bases, and 0 bases lay outside the gene matches. CDR3 DNA sequence: TGTGCCACCAGCAGAGAGGGACAGGGCTCCTACGAGCAGTACTTC. Translation gives CATSREGQGSYEQYF.

This chain links TRBV28 with TRBJ2-7; the match to TRBD2 covers 9 bases. Germline assignment: CDR1 MDHEN and CDR2 SYDVKM. This CDR3 is built from 15 residues. The V and J ends lost 4 bases and 3 bases, in that order; junction bases with no gene match: 7. CDR3 bases: TGTGCCAGCAGTTCGCGACTAGCGGAGATCTACGAGCAGTACTTC. This translates into CASSSRLAEIYEQYF.

The chain joins TRBV25-1 to TRBJ1-2; 8 nucleotides line up with TRBD1. Per the germline V gene, CDR1 is MGHDK and CDR2 is SYGVNS. The V gene end was trimmed by 4 bases and the J gene end by 3 bases; junction bases not matched to a gene: 16. This CDR3 is 18 amino acids long. The CDR3 here is CASSGTTRTGRSDYGYTF. CDR3 nucleotides: TGTGCCAGCAGTGGGACCACAAGGACAGGGCGGTCAGACTATGGCTACACCTTC.

The rearrangement links TRBV7-9 to TRBJ1-5; D is unclear. The CDR3 consists of 15 residues. Between the trimmed V and J ends, which lost 1 base and 6 bases, there was a span of 13 bases. CDR1 SEHNR and CDR2 FQNEAQ come from the germline V gene (reference sequence). CDR3 bases: TGTGCCAGCAGCTTAGGTGGGGTTTCGGCTCAGCCCCAGCATTTT. Translated, it gives CASSLGGVSAQPQHF.

The V and J genes are TRBV29-1 and TRBJ2-3; 10 bases are a match to TRBD2. Germline values: CDR1 SQVTM, CDR2 ANQGSEA. The junction had 9 bases not matched to a gene; V was cut back by 5 bases and J by 1 base. CDR3 size: 16 residues. CDR3 loop: CSVTRTSGLGTDTQYF. The CDR3 DNA follows: TGCAGCGTTACCCGGACTAGCGGACTAGGCACAGATACGCAGTATTTT.

J is TRBJ2-7 and V is TRBV5-4, with a weak D call TRBD1 (6 bases). The CDR3 contains 13 residues. CDR1 is SGHNT and CDR2 is YYREEE in the germline V gene (reference sequence). The V and J ends lost 2 bases and 6 bases respectively, with 12 bases between them. Written as DNA, the CDR3 is TGTGCCAGCAGCTTCAGGGGTTCGGGCGAGCAGTACTTC. This sequence encodes CASSFRGSGEQYF.

The V call is TRBV27, the J call TRBJ2-7, with 14 bases that match TRBD2. This CDR3 spans 17 amino acids. Germline V CDR1 and CDR2: MNHEY, SMNVEV (reference sequence). V was pared by 5 bases and J by 4 bases, with 10 bases of the junction left unmatched. The CDR3 DNA follows: TGTGCCAGCAGTCCTGACCCGGGACTAGCGGGAGTGTACGAGCAGTACTTC. This translates into CASSPDPGLAGVYEQYF.

The rearrangement joins TRBV5-6 to TRBJ2-7; TRBD2 aligns across 8 bases. This CDR3 spans 16 amino acids. After removal of 4 bases from V and 5 bases from J, the junction contained 14 bases not matched to a gene. CDR1 is SGHDT, CDR2 YYEEEE, per germline. The DNA for the CDR3 is TGTGCCAGCAGCGGGGGACTAGTCGGACTAGTAAACGAGCAGTACTTC. This encodes CASSGGLVGLVNEQYF.

This chain uses TRBV5-5 with TRBJ1-1; no reliable D call. Germline lookup yields CDR1 SGHKS and CDR2 YYEKEE (reference sequence). The V and J ends lost 1 base and 0 bases respectively, with 10 bases between them. This CDR3 comprises 15 residues. The CDR3 nucleotides are TGTGCCAGCAGCTTGATACCAGCCATGAACACTGAAGCTTTCTTT. Translated: CASSLIPAMNTEAFF.

The chain combines TRBV11-2 with TRBJ2-7; D tentatively fits TRBD1 or TRBD2 (5 bases each). Germline V gene sequence: CDR1 SGHAT, CDR2 FQNNGV. The CDR3 has 16 residues. Trimming stripped 2 bases from V and 0 bases from J, with 14 bases between. CDR3 in amino acids: CASSLSRGRSSYEQYF. CDR3 nucleotides: TGTGCCAGCAGCTTATCCCGGGGCCGGAGCTCCTACGAGCAGTACTTC.

The V and J genes are TRBV7-6 and TRBJ2-1, with 8 bases that match TRBD2. This CDR3 region has 18 residues. V trimming: 0 bases; J trimming: 1 base; junction bases outside the gene matches: 8. Germline V gene data show CDR1 as SGHVS and CDR2 as FNYEAQ. CDR3 protein: CASSLAYPGTRSYNEQFF. DNA of the CDR3: TGTGCCAGCAGCTTAGCGTACCCCGGGACTAGGTCCTACAATGAGCAGTTCTTC.

V gene TRBV29-1 combines with J gene TRBJ1-2; possible D gene TRBD1, 6 bases. The CDR3 contains 13 residues. Germline lookup yields CDR1 SQVTM and CDR2 ANQGSEA. V dropped 7 bases and J dropped 8 bases, with 20 bases sitting between them. CDR3 sequence reads: CSARNDQGRGYTF. For the CDR3, the DNA is TGCAGCGCCCGAAACGACCAGGGGCGCGGCTACACCTTC.

In nucleotides, the CDR3 is TGTGCCACCAGCAGAGATCAGCCAGGGGACTATGGCTACACCTTC. This translates into CATSRDQPGDYGYTF. The genes are TRBV15 and TRBJ1-2; D possibly corresponds to TRBD1 (6 bases). The CDR3 is 15 amino acids. V lost 0 bases to trimming and J lost 3 bases, with 11 bases between them. Per germline, CDR1 LNHNV and CDR2 YYDKDF (reference sequence).

The V gene is TRBV30, the J gene TRBJ2-1, with TRBD1 as a possible D gene (5 bases). V dropped 3 bases and J dropped 8 bases, with 14 bases sitting between them. Per the germline V gene, CDR1 is GTSNPN and CDR2 is SVGIG (reference sequence). The CDR3 covers 13 residues. CDR3 DNA: TGTGCCTGGAGGGACACTGGGATGTATGAGCAGTTCTTC. Amino acids: CAWRDTGMYEQFF. Filled out from reference TRBV30 and TRBJ2-1, the complete variable domain reads SQTIHQWPATLVQPVGSPLSLECTVEGTSNPNLYWYRQAAGRGLQLLFYSVGIGQISSEVPQNLSASRPQDRQFILSSKKLLLSDSGFYLCAWRDTGMYEQFFGPGTRLTVL.

The rearrangement uses TRBV14 and TRBJ2-7, with 7 positions matching TRBD1. With 6 bases clipped from V and 0 bases from J, the junction kept 8 bases outside the gene matches. This CDR3 has 15 residues. Looked up from germline, CDR1 is SGHDN and CDR2 is FVKESK. CDR3 nucleotides: TGTGCCAGCAGGAGGGACAGCCACCCCTCCTACGAGCAGTACTTC. This sequence encodes CASRRDSHPSYEQYF.

The V gene is TRBV19, the J gene TRBJ2-1; TRBD2 might be the D (5 bases). CDR3 size: 14 residues. V gave up 4 bases and J gave up 6 bases, with 13 bases separating them. The germline V gene has CDR1 LNHDA and CDR2 SQIVND (reference sequence). The CDR3: CASSKTGLPNEQFF. The CDR3 bases are TGTGCCAGTAGTAAGACCGGACTCCCCAATGAGCAGTTCTTC.

V gene TRBV28 combines with J gene TRBJ2-5, with D unclear. CDR1 is MDHEN, CDR2 SYDVKM, per germline. Trimming shortened V by 6 bases and J by 1 base, and 12 bases separated the two germline ends. CDR3 length equals 14 residues. CDR3 amino acids: CASRDRVFQETQYF. In DNA, the CDR3 is TGTGCCAGCAGAGATAGGGTGTTCCAAGAGACCCAGTACTTC.

The rearrangement uses TRBV27 and TRBJ2-7, with TRBD2 matching 11 bases. The CDR3 is 14 amino acids. Per germline, CDR1 MNHEY and CDR2 SMNVEV (reference sequence). Trimming at V came to 6 bases and at J to 4 bases, leaving 5 bases not matched to a gene. The CDR3 nucleotides are TGTGCCAGCAGCCAGACTAGCGGGAAATACGAGCAGTACTTC. This sequence encodes CASSQTSGKYEQYF.

CDR3 nucleotides: TGTGCCAGCAGTTTGGCAGCGGGGTTATACAATGAGCAGTTCTTC. Its protein is CASSLAAGLYNEQFF. The V call is TRBV28, the J call TRBJ2-1; 7 nucleotides align to TRBD2. The J segment lost 4 bases and the V segment lost 3 bases, leaving 6 bases of the junction unmatched. CDR1 MDHEN and CDR2 SYDVKM come from the germline V gene. The CDR3 spans 15 residues.